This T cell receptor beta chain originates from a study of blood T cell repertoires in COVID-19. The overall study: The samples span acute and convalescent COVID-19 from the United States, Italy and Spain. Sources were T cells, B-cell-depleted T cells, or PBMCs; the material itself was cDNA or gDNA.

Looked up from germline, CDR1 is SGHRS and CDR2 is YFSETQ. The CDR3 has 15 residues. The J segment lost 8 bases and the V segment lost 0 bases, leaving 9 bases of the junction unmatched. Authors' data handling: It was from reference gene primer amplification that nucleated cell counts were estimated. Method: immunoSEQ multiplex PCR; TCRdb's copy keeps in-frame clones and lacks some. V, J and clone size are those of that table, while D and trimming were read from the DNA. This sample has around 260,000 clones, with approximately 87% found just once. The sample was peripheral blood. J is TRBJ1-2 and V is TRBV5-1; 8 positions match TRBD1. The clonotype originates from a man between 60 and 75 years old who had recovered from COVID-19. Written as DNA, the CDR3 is TGCGCCAGCAGCTTGGTAGCAGGGGGCGCGTCAGGCTACACCTTC. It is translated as CASSLVAGGASGYTF.